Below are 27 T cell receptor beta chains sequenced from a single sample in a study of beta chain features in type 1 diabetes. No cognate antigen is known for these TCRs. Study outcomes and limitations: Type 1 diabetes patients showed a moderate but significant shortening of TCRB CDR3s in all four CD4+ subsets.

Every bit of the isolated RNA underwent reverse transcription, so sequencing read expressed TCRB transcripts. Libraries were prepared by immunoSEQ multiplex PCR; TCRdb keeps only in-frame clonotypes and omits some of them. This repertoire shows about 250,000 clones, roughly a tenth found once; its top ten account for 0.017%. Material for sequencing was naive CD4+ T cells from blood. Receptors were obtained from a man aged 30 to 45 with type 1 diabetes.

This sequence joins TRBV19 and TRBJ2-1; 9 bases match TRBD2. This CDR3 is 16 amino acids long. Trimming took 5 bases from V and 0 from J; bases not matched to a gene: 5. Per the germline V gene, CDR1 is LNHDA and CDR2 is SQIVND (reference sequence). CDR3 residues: CASSGGGATSYNEQFF. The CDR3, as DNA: TGTGCCAGTAGTGGCGGGGGGGCCACCTCCTACAATGAGCAGTTCTTC.

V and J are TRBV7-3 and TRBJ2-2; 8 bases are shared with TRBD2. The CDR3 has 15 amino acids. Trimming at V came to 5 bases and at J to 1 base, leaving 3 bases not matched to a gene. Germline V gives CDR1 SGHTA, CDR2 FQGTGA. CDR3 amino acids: CASSTGLGNTGELFF. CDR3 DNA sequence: TGTGCCAGCAGCACGGGACTAGGGAACACCGGGGAGCTGTTTTTT.

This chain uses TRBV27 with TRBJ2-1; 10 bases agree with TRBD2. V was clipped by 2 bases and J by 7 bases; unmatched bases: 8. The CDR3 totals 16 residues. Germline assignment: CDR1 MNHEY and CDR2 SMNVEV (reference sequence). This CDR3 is CASSLGPSGGSNEQFF. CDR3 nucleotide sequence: TGTGCCAGCAGTTTAGGTCCTAGCGGGGGATCGAATGAGCAGTTCTTC.

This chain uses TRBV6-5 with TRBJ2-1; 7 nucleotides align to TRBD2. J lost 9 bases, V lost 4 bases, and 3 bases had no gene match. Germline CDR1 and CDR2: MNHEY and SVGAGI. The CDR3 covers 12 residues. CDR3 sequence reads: CASSFREGEQFF. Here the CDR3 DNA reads TGTGCCAGCAGTTTCAGGGAGGGTGAGCAGTTCTTC.

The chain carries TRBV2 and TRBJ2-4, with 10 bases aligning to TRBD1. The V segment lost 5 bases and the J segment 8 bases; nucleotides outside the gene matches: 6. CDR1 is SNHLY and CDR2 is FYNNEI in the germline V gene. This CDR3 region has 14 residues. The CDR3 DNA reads TGTGCCAGCAGTCAGGACAGGGGGTCGGACATTCAGTACTTC. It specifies CASSQDRGSDIQYF.

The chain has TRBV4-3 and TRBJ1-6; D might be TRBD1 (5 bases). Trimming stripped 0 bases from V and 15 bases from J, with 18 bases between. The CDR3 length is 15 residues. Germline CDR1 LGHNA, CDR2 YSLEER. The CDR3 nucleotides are TGCGCCAGCAGCCAAGATTTTAGCGGGGGTTCGGGCCTCCACTTT. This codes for CASSQDFSGGSGLHF.

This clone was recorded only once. CDR3 protein: CASSSTQGVNEKLFF. CDR3 in DNA: TGTGCCAGCAGCTCAACGCAGGGTGTTAATGAAAAACTGTTTTTT. The chain uses TRBV11-2 and TRBJ1-4, with D perhaps TRBD1 (5 bases). V dropped 4 bases and J dropped 4 bases, with 13 bases sitting between them. The CDR3 contains 15 residues. Germline V gene sequence: CDR1 SGHAT, CDR2 FQNNGV.

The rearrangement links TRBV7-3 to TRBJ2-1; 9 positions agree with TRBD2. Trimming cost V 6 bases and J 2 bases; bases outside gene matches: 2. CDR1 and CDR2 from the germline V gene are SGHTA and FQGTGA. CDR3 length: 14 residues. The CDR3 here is CASSSGGPYNEQFF. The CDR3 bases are TGTGCCAGCAGTAGCGGGGGTCCCTACAATGAGCAGTTCTTC. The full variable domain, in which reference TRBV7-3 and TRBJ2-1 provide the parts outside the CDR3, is GAGVSQTPSNKVTEKGKYVELRCDPISGHTALYWYRQSLGQGPEFLIYFQGTGAADDSGLPNDRFFAVRPEGSVSTLKIQRTERGDSAVYLCASSSGGPYNEQFFGPGTRLTVL.

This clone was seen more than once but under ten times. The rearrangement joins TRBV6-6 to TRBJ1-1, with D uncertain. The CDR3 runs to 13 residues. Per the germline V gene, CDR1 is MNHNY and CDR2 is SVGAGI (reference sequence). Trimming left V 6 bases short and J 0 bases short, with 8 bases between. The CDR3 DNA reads TGTGCCAGCAGCTTAACAGTGAACACTGAAGCTTTCTTT. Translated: CASSLTVNTEAFF.

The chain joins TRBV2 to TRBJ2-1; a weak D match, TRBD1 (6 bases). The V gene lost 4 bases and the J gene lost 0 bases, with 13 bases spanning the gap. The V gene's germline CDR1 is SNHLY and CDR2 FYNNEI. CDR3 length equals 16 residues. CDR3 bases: TGTGCCAGCAGTGGTGACCGGGACATCTCCTACAATGAGCAGTTCTTC. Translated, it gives CASSGDRDISYNEQFF.

The chain's CDR3 is CASSLEVGAFVQETQYF. The CDR3 DNA reads TGCGCCAGCAGCTTGGAGGTGGGGGCGTTCGTCCAAGAGACCCAGTACTTC. The chain uses TRBV5-1 and TRBJ2-5; perhaps TRBD1 as D (6 bases). V lost 0 bases and J 1 base, leaving 16 bases between the germline ends. The CDR3 is 17 amino acids. Germline CDR1 reads SGHRS; CDR2 reads YFSETQ.

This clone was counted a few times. CDR3 residues: CASRRGLAGTDTQYF. Here the CDR3 DNA reads TGTGCCAGTAGACGCGGACTAGCGGGGACAGATACGCAGTATTTT. The chain carries TRBV19 and TRBJ2-3; TRBD2 matches 12 bases. The V gene end was trimmed by 6 bases and the J gene end by 3 bases; junction bases not matched to a gene: 4. Germline loops: CDR1 LNHDA, CDR2 SQIVND (reference sequence). The CDR3 consists of 15 residues.

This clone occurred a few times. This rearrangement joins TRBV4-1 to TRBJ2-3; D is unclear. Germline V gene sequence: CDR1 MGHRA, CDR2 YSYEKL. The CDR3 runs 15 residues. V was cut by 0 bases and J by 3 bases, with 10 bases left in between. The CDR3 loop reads CASSQEQPVTDTQYF. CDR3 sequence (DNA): TGCGCCAGCAGCCAAGAACAGCCTGTTACAGATACGCAGTATTTT.

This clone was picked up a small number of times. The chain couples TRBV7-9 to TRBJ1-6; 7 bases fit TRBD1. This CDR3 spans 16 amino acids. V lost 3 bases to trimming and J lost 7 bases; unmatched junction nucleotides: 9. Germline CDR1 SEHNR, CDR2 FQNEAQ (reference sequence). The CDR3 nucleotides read TGTGCCAGCAGCTTGGGCTCCGGGACAGTAAATTCACCCCTCCACTTT. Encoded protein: CASSLGSGTVNSPLHF. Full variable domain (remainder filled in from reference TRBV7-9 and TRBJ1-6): DTGVSQNPRHKITKRGQNVTFRCDPISEHNRLYWYRQTLGQGPEFLTYFQNEAQLEKSRLLSDRFSAERPKGSFSTLEIQRTEQGDSAMYLCASSLGSGTVNSPLHFGNGTRLTVT.

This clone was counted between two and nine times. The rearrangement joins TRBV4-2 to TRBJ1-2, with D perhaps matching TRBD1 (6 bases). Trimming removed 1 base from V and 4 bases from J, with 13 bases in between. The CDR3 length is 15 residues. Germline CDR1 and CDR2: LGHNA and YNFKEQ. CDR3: CASSQVLTGFYGYTF. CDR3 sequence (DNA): TGTGCCAGCAGCCAAGTCCTAACAGGGTTCTATGGCTACACCTTC.

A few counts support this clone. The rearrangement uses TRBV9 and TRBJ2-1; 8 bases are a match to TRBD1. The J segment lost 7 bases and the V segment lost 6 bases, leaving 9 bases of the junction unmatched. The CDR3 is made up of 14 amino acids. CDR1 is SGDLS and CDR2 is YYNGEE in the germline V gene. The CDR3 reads CASTSTGVENEQFF. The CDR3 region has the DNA TGTGCCAGCACCTCGACAGGGGTAGAAAATGAGCAGTTCTTC.

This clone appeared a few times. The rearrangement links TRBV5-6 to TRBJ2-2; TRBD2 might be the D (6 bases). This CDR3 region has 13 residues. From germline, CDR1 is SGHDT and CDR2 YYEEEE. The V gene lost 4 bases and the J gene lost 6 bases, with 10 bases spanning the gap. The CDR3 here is CASSPWEAGELFF. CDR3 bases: TGTGCCAGCAGCCCGTGGGAGGCCGGGGAGCTGTTTTTT.

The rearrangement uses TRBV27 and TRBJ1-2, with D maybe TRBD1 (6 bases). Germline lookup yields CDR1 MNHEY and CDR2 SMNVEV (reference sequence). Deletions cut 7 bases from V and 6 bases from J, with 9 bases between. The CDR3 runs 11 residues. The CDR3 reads CASKNRDGYTF. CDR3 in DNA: TGTGCCAGCAAAAACAGGGATGGCTACACCTTC.

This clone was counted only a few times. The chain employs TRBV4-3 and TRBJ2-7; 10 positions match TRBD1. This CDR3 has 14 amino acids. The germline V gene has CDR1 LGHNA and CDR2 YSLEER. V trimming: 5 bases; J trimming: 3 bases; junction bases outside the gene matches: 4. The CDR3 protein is CASSFRDRGYEQYF. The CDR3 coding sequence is TGCGCCAGCAGCTTTCGGGACAGGGGCTACGAGCAGTACTTC.

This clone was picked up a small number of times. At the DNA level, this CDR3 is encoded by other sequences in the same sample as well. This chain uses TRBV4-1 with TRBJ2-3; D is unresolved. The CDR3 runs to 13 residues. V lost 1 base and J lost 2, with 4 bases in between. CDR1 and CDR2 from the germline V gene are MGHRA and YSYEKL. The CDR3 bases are TGCGCCAGCAGCCAAGTTCTCACAGATACGCAGTATTTT. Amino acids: CASSQVLTDTQYF.

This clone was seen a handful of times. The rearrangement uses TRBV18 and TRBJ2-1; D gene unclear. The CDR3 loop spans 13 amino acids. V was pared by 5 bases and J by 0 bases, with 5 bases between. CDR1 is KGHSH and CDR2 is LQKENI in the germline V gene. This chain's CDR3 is CASSASSYNEQFF. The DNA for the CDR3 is TGTGCCAGCTCAGCCAGCTCCTACAATGAGCAGTTCTTC.

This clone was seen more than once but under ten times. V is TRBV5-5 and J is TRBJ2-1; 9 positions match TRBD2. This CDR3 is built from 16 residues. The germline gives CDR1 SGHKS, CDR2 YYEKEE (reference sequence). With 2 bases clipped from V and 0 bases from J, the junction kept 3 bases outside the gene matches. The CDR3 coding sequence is TGTGCCAGCAGCTTAGGACTAGCGCCCTCCTACAATGAGCAGTTCTTC. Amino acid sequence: CASSLGLAPSYNEQFF.

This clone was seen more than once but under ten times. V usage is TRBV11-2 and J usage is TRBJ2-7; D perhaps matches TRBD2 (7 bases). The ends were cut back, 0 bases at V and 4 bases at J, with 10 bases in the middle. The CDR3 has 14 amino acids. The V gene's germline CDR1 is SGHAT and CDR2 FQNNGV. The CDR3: CASSLEGGRYEQYF. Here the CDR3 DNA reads TGTGCCAGCAGCTTAGAGGGGGGGCGGTACGAGCAGTACTTC. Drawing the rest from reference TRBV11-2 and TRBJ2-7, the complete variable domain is EAGVAQSPRYKIIEKRQSVAFWCNPISGHATLYWYQQILGQGPKLLIQFQNNGVVDDSQLPKDRFSAERLKGVDSTLKIQPAKLEDSAVYLCASSLEGGRYEQYFGPGTRLTVT.

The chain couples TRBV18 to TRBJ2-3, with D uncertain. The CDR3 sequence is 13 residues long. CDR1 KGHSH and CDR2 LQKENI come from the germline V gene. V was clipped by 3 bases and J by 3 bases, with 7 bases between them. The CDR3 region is CASSPLDTDTQYF. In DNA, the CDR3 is TGTGCCAGCTCACCCCTAGATACAGATACGCAGTATTTT. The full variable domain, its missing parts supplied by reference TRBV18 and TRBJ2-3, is NAGVMQNPRHLVRRRGQEARLRCSPMKGHSHVYWYRQLPEEGLKFMVYLQKENIIDESGMPKERFSAEFPKEGPSILRIQQVVRGDSAAYFCASSPLDTDTQYFGPGTRLTVL.

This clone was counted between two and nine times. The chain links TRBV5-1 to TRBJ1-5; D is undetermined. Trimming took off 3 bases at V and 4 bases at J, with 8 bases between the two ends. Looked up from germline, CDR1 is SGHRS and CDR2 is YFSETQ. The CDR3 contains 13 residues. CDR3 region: CASSYGENQPQHF. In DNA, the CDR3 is TGCGCCAGCAGCTATGGGGAGAATCAGCCCCAGCATTTT.

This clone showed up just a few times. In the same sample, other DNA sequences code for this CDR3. The CDR3 protein is CASSRTGNYGYTF. DNA of the CDR3: TGTGCCAGCAGTCGGACAGGGAACTATGGCTACACCTTC. V gene TRBV6-5 combines with J gene TRBJ1-2, with 8 bases aligning to TRBD1. CDR3 length: 13 amino acids. The V gene end was trimmed by 5 bases and the J gene end by 2 bases; junction bases not matched to a gene: 1. In germline, CDR1 is MNHEY, CDR2 SVGAGI.

CDR3 in DNA: TGTGCCAGCAGTGAAAGGACATCTAATGAAAAACTGTTTTTT. This gives the protein CASSERTSNEKLFF. V and J are TRBV6-1 and TRBJ1-4; D perhaps matches TRBD1 (5 bases). The CDR3 is 14 amino acids. V was clipped by 2 bases and J by 3 bases, with 7 bases between them. Germline loops: CDR1 MNHNS, CDR2 SASEGT.